This T cell receptor (beta chain) was profiled in a study of T cell responses to AZD1222 COVID-19 vaccine (dated by TCRdb to 2020 to 2022). With regard to the full study: AZD1222 recipients with second doses at about 4 weeks or about 12 weeks were pooled, because spike-specific TCR depth and breadth did not differ between schedules. TCR sequencing was performed for about 250 trial participants, of whom about 200 were given two doses of AZD1222 and 26 were given two doses of MenACWY control vaccine. Trial participants were enrolled by age into 18-55, 56-69 and 70-plus year subgroups, with approximately 150, 30 and 60 TCR-sequenced participants respectively. Study-wide conclusions, independent of this receptor: The whole spike protein was spanned by vaccine-associated CD4 TCRs, and dominant responses were seen in regions 160-218 and 743-854. Because no day 14 peak-response samples were available, repertoires were characterized only after the peak T cell response. The 56-69-year group was small, and its depth increase did not reach significance, likely because of low power. After two AZD1222 doses, spike-specific TCR breadth and depth were significantly higher than at day 0 and than in MenACWY recipients. Reportedly, close to half of the unique spike-specific TCRs recognized epitopes lying outside the regions that are mutated in the B.1.351 and B.1.1.7 variants. Participants were mostly white British, with more females than males. The authors suggested clonal diversity may have been underestimated. Only a handful of AZD1222 recipients were SARS-CoV-2 seropositive at baseline, limiting conclusions about previously exposed vaccinees.

This specimen's time point label, per the study, means: baseline before first vaccination. Vaccinee samples came from UK trials COV001 and COV002, including a single-blind randomized controlled phase 2/3 trial of AZD1222 (ChAdOx1 nCoV-19) in healthy adults. Trial participant PBMC samples were collected at day 0 and day 28 after the second dose for TCRbeta chain sequencing. The trim is 3 bases for V and 8 bases for J, with a gap of 17 bases between the germline ends. Taken from the germline V gene (reference sequence), the CDR1 and CDR2 loops are LGHDT and YNNKEL. The CDR3 runs 15 amino acids, cysteine and phenylalanine included. Left in the record is the CDR3 DNA by itself, 45 bases read in frame from the first base. Details on this clone: Its antigen remains undetermined. Nothing much larger sits one base from this clone, and base qualities are not available.

The CDR3 regions of human TCRbeta chains were analyzed by immunosequencing. Per the authors' processing: TCRs in the repertoires were compared against a reference library of SARS-CoV-2-specific TCRs that had been generated with the MIRA antigen-specificity platform. Breadth meant the fraction of unique TCRs that were SARS-CoV-2-associated, whereas depth meant the fraction of total T cells that were SARS-CoV-2-associated. Using the MIRA data, each spike-specific TCR was assigned both to the spike region to which the TCR was reactive and to a CD4 or CD8 class. Log10-transformed breadth and depth values were compared by one-way ANOVA with Sidak's multiple comparisons tests. TCRdb carries this immuneACCESS record with in-frame sequences only. Its versions omit some clonotypes, under half of them owing to an unresolved V gene in the studies checked, with the rest unexplained. D and trimming come from the DNA, and the V and J calls and clone size come from that table. In this sample the table shows about 91,000 clones, approximately 91% of which occur a single time. In total, the top ten clones hold 15% to 20% of the sample.

The rearranged segments are TRBV3-1 (or the pseudogene TRBV3-2) and TRBJ2-1; the D gene is perhaps TRBD2, on 7 matching bases. The sequence was obtained from an adult in good health. Source: peripheral blood, taken on day 0 of AZD1222 vaccination. The CDR3 protein is CASSHAGLGGYEQFF. The DNA sequence follows: TGTGCCAGCAGCCACGCAGGACTAGGGGGGTATGAGCAGTTCTTC.